This TCR beta chain was documented in a study of cytomegalovirus exposure and HLA in healthy donors. The CDR3 consists of 12 residues. Germline assignment: CDR1 LNHDA and CDR2 SQIVND (reference sequence). Trimming took 4 bases from V and 5 from J, leaving 8 bases between them. The PCR had 60 Vbeta and 13 Jbeta primers. Produced via immunoSEQ multiplex PCR; TCRdb's table is partial and in-frame only. Of around 99,000 clones in the sample, roughly 73% are singletons; the top ten hold 7.5% to 9%. Study-level findings and limits: Reports indicate that TCR beta sequences accurately predicted the HLA-A and HLA-B alleles of most subjects.

With regard to this clone: The antigen remains undetermined.

The TCR comes from a man between 25 and 39 years old in good health and CMV-seronegative. The sequencing input was PBMCs. The chain employs TRBV19 and TRBJ2-5, with a weak D call TRBD2 (6 bases). CDR3 region: CASSRGEETQYF. For the CDR3, the DNA is TGTGCCAGTAGTAGGGGGGAGGAGACCCAGTACTTC.